This TCR beta chain was documented in a study of blood T cell repertoires in COVID-19. Turning to the study itself: T cells, B-cell-depleted T cells, or PBMCs provided the cDNA or gDNA that served as material.

The table came from immunoSEQ multiplex PCR; TCRdb's copy has only in-frame clones and leaves some out. The sample includes 20,000 to 25,000 clones, 75% to 95% of them seen just once. Sequencing was carried out using peripheral blood. This TCR derives from a man in his 70s with active COVID-19.

CDR3 coding DNA: TGTGCCAGCAGTTTTAGAATCGACTATGGCTACACCTTC. Translation: CASSFRIDYGYTF. The chain is built from TRBV12-3 or TRBV12-4 and TRBJ1-2; the D is unclear. This CDR3 region has 13 residues. V was pared by 3 bases and J by 3 bases, with 8 bases between.